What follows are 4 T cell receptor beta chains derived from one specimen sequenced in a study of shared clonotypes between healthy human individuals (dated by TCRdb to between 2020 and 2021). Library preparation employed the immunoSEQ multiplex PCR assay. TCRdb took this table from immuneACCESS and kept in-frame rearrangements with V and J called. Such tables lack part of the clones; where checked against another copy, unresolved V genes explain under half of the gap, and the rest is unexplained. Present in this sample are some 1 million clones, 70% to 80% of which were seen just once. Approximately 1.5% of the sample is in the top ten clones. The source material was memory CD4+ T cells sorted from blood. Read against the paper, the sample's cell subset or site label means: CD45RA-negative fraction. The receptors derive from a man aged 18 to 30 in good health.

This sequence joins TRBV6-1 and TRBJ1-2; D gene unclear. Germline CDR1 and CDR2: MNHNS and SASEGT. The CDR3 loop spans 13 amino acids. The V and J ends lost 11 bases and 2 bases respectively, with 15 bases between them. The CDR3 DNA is TGTGCCTCCACCGACGGGAGCAACTATGGCTACACCTTC. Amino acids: CASTDGSNYGYTF.

CDR3 region: CAWNPFSATDTQYF. DNA of the CDR3: TGTGCCTGGAATCCCTTTAGCGCGACAGATACGCAGTATTTT. The chain couples TRBV30 to TRBJ2-3, with D tentatively TRBD2 (5 bases). The V and J ends lost 4 bases and 3 bases respectively, with 14 bases between them. The CDR3 runs to 14 residues. Looked up from germline, CDR1 is GTSNPN and CDR2 is SVGIG (reference sequence).

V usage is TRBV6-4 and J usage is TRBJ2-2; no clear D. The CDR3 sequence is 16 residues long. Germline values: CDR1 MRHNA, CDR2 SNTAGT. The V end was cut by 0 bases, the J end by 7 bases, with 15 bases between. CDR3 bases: TGTGCCAGCAGTGACTCGGCTGCTGGGCGGAGCGGGGAGCTGTTTTTT. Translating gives CASSDSAAGRSGELFF.

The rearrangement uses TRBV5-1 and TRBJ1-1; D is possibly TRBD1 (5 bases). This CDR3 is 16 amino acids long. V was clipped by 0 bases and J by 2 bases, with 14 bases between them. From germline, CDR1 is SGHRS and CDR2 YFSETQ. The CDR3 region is CASSLAPGRLNTEAFF. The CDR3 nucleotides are TGCGCCAGCAGCTTGGCCCCGGGACGGCTAAACACTGAAGCTTTCTTT.